This passage covers 16 T cell receptor beta chains from one sample sequenced in a study of radiotherapy plus CTLA-4 blockade in lung cancer. Sequenced by immunoSEQ multiplex PCR; TCRdb stores in-frame clones only, minus some. The sample holds 40,000 to 50,000 clones, 75% seen once. Material: peripheral blood, obtained from a patient treated with radiotherapy plus ipilimumab. These TCRs come from a human donor with non-small cell lung cancer who had stable disease on radiotherapy plus ipilimumab.

In DNA form, the CDR3 reads TGTGCCAGCAGTAGAGGGACATCGAACACCGGGGAGCTGTTTTTT. Its protein is CASSRGTSNTGELFF. This chain uses TRBV6-6 with TRBJ2-2, with TRBD1 as a possible D gene (6 bases). The CDR3 has 15 residues. Germline CDR1 MNHNY, CDR2 SVGAGI (reference sequence). Trimming removed 5 bases from V and 0 bases from J, with 10 bases in between.

This chain uses TRBV5-1 with TRBJ2-1; D gene ambiguous. Germline V gene sequence: CDR1 SGHRS, CDR2 YFSETQ. The CDR3 has 14 amino acids. Trimming removed 1 base at V and 4 bases at J, with 9 bases between. The CDR3 nucleotides are TGCGCCAGCAGCTTGAGTCAGACTTACAATGAGCAGTTCTTC. This translates into CASSLSQTYNEQFF.

Only a few counts were recorded for this clone. This chain links TRBV5-1 with TRBJ2-3; a weak D match, TRBD2 (6 bases). Germline V gene lookup returns CDR1 SGHRS and CDR2 YFSETQ. The CDR3 is 16 residues long. V was trimmed by 1 base and J by 3 bases, leaving 15 bases between them. DNA of the CDR3: TGCGCCAGCAGCTTGTGGGGCCGGGACTCTACAGATACGCAGTATTTT. Translated: CASSLWGRDSTDTQYF.

Many counts were recorded for this clone. The CDR3 protein is CAIGRGRNEQFF. The DNA of the CDR3 is TGTGCCATCGGCAGGGGGCGGAATGAGCAGTTCTTC. V is TRBV10-3 and J is TRBJ2-1; 8 bases are a match to TRBD1. Germline CDR1 ENHRY, CDR2 SYGVKD. With V trimmed by 8 bases and J by 7 bases, 4 bases remained unmatched. This CDR3 is 12 amino acids long.

This chain uses TRBV5-1 with TRBJ1-1; possibly TRBD1 for D (5 bases). Trimming stripped 3 bases from V and 7 bases from J, with 16 bases between. Germline loops: CDR1 SGHRS, CDR2 YFSETQ. The CDR3 totals 14 residues. The CDR3 DNA reads TGCGCCAGCAGCTCGACCAAGGGGTACAGTGAAGCTTTCTTT. It codes for CASSSTKGYSEAFF.

In nucleotides, the CDR3 is TGTGCCAGCAGCAAGAACCCGGACTCCGAGACCCAGTACTTC. It yields the protein CASSKNPDSETQYF. The V call is TRBV7-9, the J call TRBJ2-5; TRBD2 is a possible D gene (5 bases). With 5 bases removed from V and 5 bases from J, the gap between germline ends came to 15 bases. Germline V gene sequence: CDR1 SEHNR, CDR2 FQNEAQ (reference sequence). CDR3 length: 14 residues. The entire variable domain, with the rest obtained from reference TRBV7-9 and TRBJ2-5, is as follows: DTGVSQNPRHKITKRGQNVTFRCDPISEHNRLYWYRQTLGQGPEFLTYFQNEAQLEKSRLLSDRFSAERPKGSFSTLEIQRTEQGDSAMYLCASSKNPDSETQYFGPGTRLLVL.

This clone was counted only a few times. CDR3: CAWRGQGFGEAFF. In nucleotides, the CDR3 is TGTGCCTGGAGGGGACAGGGGTTCGGTGAAGCTTTCTTT. The genes are TRBV30 and TRBJ1-1, with TRBD1 matching 10 bases. Germline V gives CDR1 GTSNPN, CDR2 SVGIG (reference sequence). J lost 7 bases, V lost 3 bases, and 5 bases had no gene match. The length of the CDR3 is 13 residues.

The J gene is TRBJ2-1, the V gene TRBV2, with 7 bases fitting TRBD1. The junction had 4 bases not matched to a gene; V was cut back by 7 bases and J by 4 bases. The CDR3 is made up of 13 amino acids. Germline assignment: CDR1 SNHLY and CDR2 FYNNEI. CDR3 loop: CASKGGRYNEQFF. For the CDR3, the DNA is TGTGCCAGCAAAGGGGGCAGGTACAATGAGCAGTTCTTC. Filled out from reference TRBV2 and TRBJ2-1, the complete variable domain reads EPEVTQTPSHQVTQMGQEVILRCVPISNHLYFYWYRQILGQKVEFLVSFYNNEISEKSEIFDDQFSVERPDGSNFTLKIRSTKLEDSAMYFCASKGGRYNEQFFGPGTRLTVL.

The chain has TRBV15 and TRBJ2-5; 10 bases map to TRBD2. Germline V gene sequence: CDR1 LNHNV, CDR2 YYDKDF (reference sequence). The CDR3 length is 15 residues. The V and J ends lost 0 bases and 3 bases, in that order; junction bases with no gene match: 1. This chain's CDR3 is CATSRDLAGEETQYF. The CDR3 DNA sequence: TGTGCCACCAGCAGAGATCTAGCGGGGGAAGAGACCCAGTACTTC.

The rearrangement joins TRBV6-7 to TRBJ2-3; the D gene is possibly TRBD1 (5 bases). TRBV6-7 is classed as an ORF, of uncertain function. Between the trimmed V and J ends, which lost 8 bases and 0 bases, there was a span of 18 bases. The CDR3 spans 16 residues. The CDR3 sequence: CASSFLIGASTDTQYF. The CDR3 region has the DNA TGTGCCAGCTCCTTTTTGATAGGGGCTAGCACAGATACGCAGTATTTT.

The chain's CDR3 is CASSLGTSGLGEQYF. CDR3 bases: TGTGCCAGCAGTTTGGGGACTAGCGGACTAGGCGAGCAGTACTTC. The chain is built from TRBV27 and TRBJ2-7; TRBD2 aligns across 11 bases. There are 15 residues in the CDR3. CDR1 and CDR2 from the germline V gene are MNHEY and SMNVEV (reference sequence). Trimming cost V 3 bases and J 6 bases; bases outside gene matches: 7.

This sequence joins TRBV7-2 and TRBJ1-3, with TRBD1 matching 7 bases. The V segment lost 6 bases and the J segment 0 bases; nucleotides outside the gene matches: 5. The germline CDR1 and CDR2 sequences are SGHTA and FQGNSA. This CDR3 comprises 15 residues. CDR3 loop: CASRQDRDSGNTIYF. The CDR3 coding sequence is TGTGCCAGCAGGCAAGACAGGGACTCTGGAAACACCATATATTTT.

This chain links TRBV28 with TRBJ1-1; D is perhaps TRBD1 (6 bases). In germline, CDR1 is MDHEN, CDR2 SYDVKM. The CDR3 runs 15 residues. The V end lost 4 bases, the J end lost 0 bases, and 12 bases lay between the germline ends. CDR3 region: CASSSPTGMNTEAFF. DNA of the CDR3: TGTGCCAGCAGTTCCCCGACAGGTATGAACACTGAAGCTTTCTTT.

The rearrangement uses TRBV6-1 and TRBJ1-6; maybe TRBD1 (5 bases). V lost 4 bases and J 6 bases, leaving 13 bases between the germline ends. CDR3 length: 15 residues. The germline V gene has CDR1 MNHNS and CDR2 SASEGT. CDR3: CASSASDSFNSPLHF. In nucleotides, the CDR3 is TGTGCCAGCAGTGCCTCCGACAGTTTTAATTCACCCCTCCACTTT.

This sequence joins TRBV29-1 and TRBJ2-7, with D tentatively TRBD1 (5 bases). From germline, CDR1 is SQVTM and CDR2 ANQGSEA. V gave up 5 bases and J gave up 4 bases, with 12 bases separating them. There are 12 residues in the CDR3. The CDR3 DNA sequence: TGCAGCGTTCAAAAGGGGTCGTACGAGCAGTACTTC. This translates into CSVQKGSYEQYF.

The chain links TRBV5-1 to TRBJ1-6; D is possibly TRBD1 (6 bases). CDR1 and CDR2 from the germline V gene are SGHRS and YFSETQ. V lost 7 bases and J lost 9, with 17 bases in between. The CDR3 consists of 14 residues. The CDR3 is CASRLETGLSPLHF. The CDR3 DNA sequence: TGCGCCAGCCGGCTGGAGACAGGTCTTTCACCCCTCCACTTT.